Below are 15 T cell receptor beta chains sequenced from a single sample in a study of vaccination effects on CD4 cells after COVID-19. CD4+ T cells were isolated after about nine days of culture. Their cognate antigens are unknown. TCRdb's table, derived via immunoSEQ multiplex PCR, lists solely in-frame clones and lacks some. The sample has tens of thousands of clones; about 80% are singletons. This specimen consisted of CD4+ T cells from PBMCs cultured without peptide, obtained before COVID-19 vaccination. The receptors stem from a human donor who received a COVID-19 vaccine.

The chain has TRBV5-1 and TRBJ2-4; D not resolved. V shed 4 bases and J shed 6 bases, with 14 bases lying between them. Germline V gene lookup returns CDR1 SGHRS and CDR2 YFSETQ. This CDR3 is built from 14 residues. The CDR3 spells CASSLDPALNIQYF. The CDR3 DNA sequence: TGCGCCAGCAGCCTGGACCCAGCCCTAAACATTCAGTACTTC.

The chain carries TRBV6-2 or TRBV6-3 and TRBJ2-1, with 7 bases that match TRBD2. Looked up from germline, CDR1 is MNHEY and CDR2 is SVGEGT. V was pared by 5 bases and J by 2 bases, with 9 bases of the junction left unmatched. The length of the CDR3 is 16 residues. The chain's CDR3 is CASSDQEAGAYNEQFF. CDR3 DNA sequence: TGTGCCAGCAGTGACCAGGAGGCGGGGGCCTACAATGAGCAGTTCTTC.

V usage is TRBV6-5 and J usage is TRBJ2-5, with D possibly being TRBD1 (5 bases). V was pared by 7 bases and J by 5 bases, with 20 bases between. The CDR3 has 15 amino acids. Germline V gene sequence: CDR1 MNHEY, CDR2 SVGAGI. The CDR3 is CASTARSWGAETQYF. As DNA, the CDR3 is TGTGCCAGCACCGCCCGGAGTTGGGGCGCGGAGACCCAGTACTTC.

This clone was detected only once. The chain recombines TRBV7-3 with TRBJ2-2; 9 nucleotides match TRBD1. The ends lost 5 bases at V and 5 bases at J; junction bases unmatched: 6. Germline V lookup: CDR1 SGHTA, CDR2 FQGTGA. The CDR3 contains 15 residues. CDR3 sequence reads: CASSRTGGETGELFF. CDR3 DNA sequence: TGTGCCAGCAGCCGTACAGGGGGCGAAACCGGGGAGCTGTTTTTT. Full variable domain (missing parts from reference TRBV7-3 and TRBJ2-2): GAGVSQTPSNKVTEKGKYVELRCDPISGHTALYWYRQSLGQGPEFLIYFQGTGAADDSGLPNDRFFAVRPEGSVSTLKIQRTERGDSAVYLCASSRTGGETGELFFGEGSRLTVL.

This sequence joins TRBV5-1 and TRBJ1-2, with 9 bases fitting TRBD1. The germline CDR1 and CDR2 sequences are SGHRS and YFSETQ. The CDR3 has 17 amino acids. V was clipped by 4 bases and J by 4 bases; unmatched bases: 14. CDR3: CASSTLPQGARFYGYTF. CDR3 coding DNA: TGCGCCAGCAGCACTTTACCACAGGGGGCGCGGTTCTATGGCTACACCTTC.

The chain employs TRBV19 and TRBJ2-3; D ambiguous. The CDR3 runs to 16 residues. CDR1 and CDR2 (germline): LNHDA, SQIVND (reference sequence). The V end lost 7 bases, the J end lost 2 bases, and 19 bases lay between the germline ends. CDR3 nucleotide sequence: TGTGCCAGTAACCGAAAGGGTGGTGATCACACAGATACGCAGTATTTT. Its translation: CASNRKGGDHTDTQYF.

The chain links TRBV7-3 to TRBJ2-3; weak D call: TRBD2 (5 bases). Germline V CDR1 and CDR2: SGHTA, FQGTGA. With 3 bases removed from V and 5 bases from J, the gap between germline ends came to 9 bases. This CDR3 has 13 residues. In DNA form, the CDR3 reads TGTGCCAGCAGCTTCAGTGAGGGAGATACGCAGTATTTT. Encoded protein: CASSFSEGDTQYF.

The chain links TRBV14 to TRBJ2-1, with D perhaps matching TRBD1 (5 bases). This CDR3 is 15 amino acids long. V dropped 4 bases and J dropped 6 bases, with 16 bases sitting between them. CDR1 is SGHDN, CDR2 FVKESK, per germline. The CDR3 DNA is TGTGCCAGCAGCCTTCTGGTCGACAGCCGCAATGAGCAGTTCTTC. Its translation is CASSLLVDSRNEQFF.

The CDR3 sequence is CASSLDRVNEKLFF. CDR3 nucleotide sequence: TGCGCCAGCAGCCTCGACCGGGTTAATGAAAAACTGTTTTTT. V gene TRBV5-1 combines with J gene TRBJ1-4; D is uncertain. V gave up 4 bases and J gave up 4 bases, with 11 bases separating them. This CDR3 contains 14 residues. CDR1 is SGHRS and CDR2 is YFSETQ in the germline V gene.

This chain uses TRBV5-1 with TRBJ2-5, with D possibly being TRBD1 or TRBD2 (5 bases each). The CDR3 has 15 residues. Germline CDR1 is SGHRS and CDR2 is YFSETQ. V lost 0 bases to trimming and J lost 2 bases, with 11 bases between them. DNA for the CDR3: TGCGCCAGCAGCTTGGCACAGGAGCGGCAAGAGACCCAGTACTTC. Translation: CASSLAQERQETQYF.

The chain is built from TRBV5-1 and TRBJ2-5; D is undetermined. This CDR3 spans 16 amino acids. V shed 4 bases and J shed 2 bases, with 18 bases lying between them. Germline assignment: CDR1 SGHRS and CDR2 YFSETQ. The CDR3 bases are TGCGCCAGCAGCCCCCTCCCCCAGGAGCAACAAGAGACCCAGTACTTC. Residues: CASSPLPQEQQETQYF.

The chain is built from TRBV11-3 and TRBJ2-3; D gene unclear. The CDR3 loop spans 12 amino acids. CDR1 and CDR2 from the germline V gene are SGHNT and YENEEA. V was pared by 5 bases and J by 1 base, with 4 bases between. The CDR3 spells CASSHRTDTQYF. As DNA, the CDR3 is TGTGCCAGCAGCCATCGCACAGATACGCAGTATTTT.

This chain connects TRBV6-5 to TRBJ1-2, with a tentative D call TRBD1 (5 bases). The CDR3 runs to 15 residues. V was pared by 6 bases and J by 3 bases, with 17 bases between. The germline CDR1 and CDR2 sequences are MNHEY and SVGAGI. The CDR3 loop reads CASRSGGVGDYGYTF. The CDR3 DNA sequence: TGTGCCAGCAGATCCGGGGGGGTAGGGGACTATGGCTACACCTTC.

The V call is TRBV19, the J call TRBJ2-6; 7 bases line up with TRBD1. Germline loops: CDR1 LNHDA, CDR2 SQIVND (reference sequence). CDR3 size: 19 residues. Trimming cost V 2 bases and J 0 bases; bases outside gene matches: 10. CDR3 DNA sequence: TGTGCCAGTAGTATATATAGCAGGACAGGCCTCTCTGGGGCCAACGTCCTGACTTTC. Translated, it gives CASSIYSRTGLSGANVLTF.

This chain connects TRBV11-3 to TRBJ2-3; D gene unclear. Germline CDR1 is SGHNT and CDR2 is YENEEA. The CDR3 extends over 15 amino acids. The germline V and J ends were trimmed by 1 base and 4 bases, with 12 bases remaining between them. The CDR3 nucleotides are TGTGCCAGCAGCTTAGGCAACAGAGTGGCAGATACGCAGTATTTT. This translates into CASSLGNRVADTQYF.